This T cell receptor (beta chain) comes out of a study of blood T cells in healthy people across ages. Germline loops: CDR1 LGHNA, CDR2 YSLEER. The CDR3 consists of 15 residues. With 1 base removed from V and 5 bases from J, the gap between germline ends came to 14 bases. A second PCR, run for roughly 6 to 11 cycles, used a sample-barcoded 5' primer plus a J-beta primer mix. One entry per CDR3 protein, called by TCRdb with MiXCR from the 5' RACE reads. The sample holds approximately 800,000 distinct CDR3 sequences, 35% to 40% seen once. Sequencing was performed on blood. The V and J genes are TRBV4-3 and TRBJ1-1; tentative D call: TRBD1 (6 bases). This TCR derives from a man between 18 and 35 years old in good health. The CDR3 region is CASSQGAGARTEAFF. Here the CDR3 DNA reads TGCGCCAGCAGCCAAGGGGCAGGGGCTAGGACTGAAGCTTTCTTT.